A selection of T cell receptor beta chains follows, all from one sample in a study of T cells after posttransplantation cyclophosphamide. Clones were sequenced by immunoSEQ multiplex PCR, and TCRdb holds only the in-frame ones, with some missing. The table includes tens of thousands of clones, 86% detected once. The source material was PBMCs. All receptors come from a man under 40 with a blood cancer, CMV-positive, and with a related stem cell donor. The CDR3 runs from the conserved cysteine through the conserved F or W. D genes are given only for firm matches. Only some rows state a clone size, as once, few, many or a class for expanded clones.

d_gene	v_gene	j_gene	abundance	CDR3nt	CDR3aa
.	TRBV6-5	TRBJ2-2	.	TGTGCCAGCAGTTATCGGTCGAACACCGGGGAGCTGTTTTTT	CASSYRSNTGELFF
TRBD1	TRBV18	TRBJ2-1	.	TGTGCCAGCTCACCAGGGACAGGGCTTAATGAGCAGTTCTTC	CASSPGTGLNEQFF
TRBD1	TRBV6-5	TRBJ2-1	.	TGTGCCAGCAGTTACGATAGGACAGGGGGCGCGGGTGAGCAGTTCTTC	CASSYDRTGGAGEQFF
.	TRBV28	TRBJ2-7	.	TGTGCGTCGAGGAGACCAGGGGCTAGCGAGCAGTACTTC	CASRRPGASEQYF
.	TRBV5-1	TRBJ2-3	.	TGCGCCAGTATGAAGATGGTAGGACAGCCAGGAGATACGCAGTATTTT	CASMKMVGQPGDTQYF
.	TRBV11-2	TRBJ2-5	.	TGTGCCAGCAGCGCCGTGTCGGGACTGCAAGAGACCCAGTACTTC	CASSAVSGLQETQYF
.	TRBV11-2	TRBJ2-2	.	TGTGCCAGCAGCTTTGGCAACACCGGGGAGCTGTTTTTT	CASSFGNTGELFF
.	TRBV30	TRBJ1-1	once	TGTGCCTGGAACAGACCCCTATTGAACACTGAAGCTTTCTTT	CAWNRPLLNTEAFF
TRBD1	TRBV11-2	TRBJ1-2	once	TGTGCCAGCAGCTTGGGACAGGGGTACGGCTACACCTTC	CASSLGQGYGYTF
.	TRBV6-1	TRBJ1-1	.	TGTGCCAGCAGTGAAGCAGGGGGGGTGACTGAAGCTTTCTTT	CASSEAGGVTEAFF
TRBD2	TRBV14	TRBJ2-1	.	TGTGCCAGCAGCATGCGAGCGGGAGGGGGAAATGAGCAGTTCTTC	CASSMRAGGGNEQFF